This is a list of T cell receptor beta chains from one sample in a study of vaccination effects on CD4 cells after COVID-19. Repertoires were generated with immunoSEQ multiplex PCR, while TCRdb's copy carries only in-frame clones and drops some. The sample lists around 65,000 clones, 55% to 85% occurring once. These receptors' targets are unknown. Sequencing was performed on CD4+ T cells from PBMCs cultured with HCoV-229E spike peptides, taken after COVID-19 vaccination. Receptors were obtained from a human donor who received a COVID-19 vaccine. The CDR3 runs from the conserved cysteine through the conserved F or W. A D gene is named only where the DNA matches it firmly. Rows may omit the clone size; those that give it use once, few, many or a size class.

v_gene	abundance	j_gene	d_gene	CDR3nt	CDR3aa
TRBV18	few	TRBJ1-1	TRBD1	TGTGCCAGCTCGTCTGGACAGGGGGCTGCCACTGAAGCTTTCTTT	CASSSGQGAATEAFF
TRBV18	-	TRBJ1-1	-	TGTGCCAGCTCACTCGGACAGATGAACACTGAAGCTTTCTTT	CASSLGQMNTEAFF
TRBV24-1	-	TRBJ1-1	-	TGTGCCACCAGTGATGTGGGAGGGGGGACTGAAGCTTTCTTT	CATSDVGGGTEAFF
TRBV6-5	-	TRBJ1-2	-	TGTGCCAGCCTAACCGCAGCACAGGGCCTCTATGGCTACACCTTC	CASLTAAQGLYGYTF
TRBV6-5	-	TRBJ2-5	-	TGTGCCAGCAGTTACTCGTTCGCGAGGGTCCAAGAGACCCAGTACTTC	CASSYSFARVQETQYF
TRBV5-1	-	TRBJ2-3	TRBD2	TGCGCCAGCAGCTTGGCACTAGCGGGGGTCAGCACAGATACGCAGTATTTT	CASSLALAGVSTDTQYF
TRBV10-3	-	TRBJ1-3	TRBD1	TGTGCCATCAGGGGGACAGCTGGAAACACCATATATTTT	CAIRGTAGNTIYF
TRBV29-1	-	TRBJ1-5	-	TGCAGCGTTGGGGGGAATAGCAATCAGCCCCAGCATTTT	CSVGGNSNQPQHF
TRBV19	few	TRBJ2-2	-	TGTGCCAGTAGTACAAACAGTGACACCGGGGAGCTGTTTTTT	CASSTNSDTGELFF
TRBV24-1	-	TRBJ1-5	-	TGTGCCACCAGTGAAAGTGGGGTCCAGCCCCAGCATTTT	CATSESGVQPQHF
TRBV7-2	-	TRBJ2-5	TRBD2	TGTGCCAGCAGCTTATTTGGGACTAGCGGAAAGACCCAGTACTTC	CASSLFGTSGKTQYF
TRBV20-1	-	TRBJ2-2	-	TGCAGTGCTAGTCGCCCGACAGGGAACACCGGGGAGCTGTTTTTT	CSASRPTGNTGELFF
TRBV5-1	-	TRBJ1-1	-	TGCGCCAGCAGCAAGGGGGAGGGGGGGTTGAACACTGAAGCTTTCTTT	CASSKGEGGLNTEAFF
TRBV5-1	-	TRBJ2-5	TRBD2	TGCGCCAGCAGCTTGGTACGCGGGGGGGATGCGGAGACCCAGTACTTC	CASSLVRGGDAETQYF
TRBV4-1	-	TRBJ2-6	-	TGCGCCAGCAGCCAAGAGGGCGGGGGCTCTGAGGCCAACGTCCTGACTTTC	CASSQEGGGSEANVLTF
TRBV30	-	TRBJ1-1	-	TGTGCCTGGTCTTGGGGAACTGAAGCTTTCTTT	CAWSWGTEAFF
TRBV5-6	-	TRBJ2-5	-	TGTGCCAGCAGCCGAGGACAGCCGCAAGAGACCCAGTACTTC	CASSRGQPQETQYF
TRBV5-1	-	TRBJ1-5	-	TGCGCCAGCAGCTTGGAACCGGGACTAAATCAGCCCCAGCATTTT	CASSLEPGLNQPQHF
TRBV7-3	once	TRBJ2-3	-	TGTGCCAGCAGCTTAGGGACGGCCCTTGATACGCAGTATTTT	CASSLGTALDTQYF
TRBV29-1	-	TRBJ2-5	-	TGCAGCGCTATGGACGGTCAAGAGACCCAGTACTTC	CSAMDGQETQYF
TRBV9	-	TRBJ2-6	-	TGTGCCAGCAGCGTAGACGCTGGGGCCAACGTCCTGACTTTC	CASSVDAGANVLTF
TRBV7-2	-	TRBJ2-1	TRBD1	TGTGCCAGCAGCTCGCGGGACAGGGTGTACAATGAGCAGTTCTTC	CASSSRDRVYNEQFF
TRBV28	-	TRBJ2-5	TRBD2	TGTGCCAGCTCACCTCGCGGGGGGGAAGAGACCCAGTACTTC	CASSPRGGEETQYF
TRBV5-4	once	TRBJ1-2	TRBD1	TGTGCCAGCAGCTTGCTTGATGCCCGGGACAGGGCTAGCGGAGGCTACACCTTC	CASSLLDARDRASGGYTF
TRBV20-1	-	TRBJ1-5	-	TGCAGTGCTAGTGAAGCAATACAGCATTTT	CSASEAIQHF
TRBV12-3/TRBV12-4	-	TRBJ2-1	-	TGTGCCAGCAGTTTAGCGCGGTCTGGTGAGCAGTTCTTC	CASSLARSGEQFF
TRBV19	-	TRBJ2-3	-	TGTGCCAGTAGTCCCCCGGGACCCCAAGGAGATACGCAGTATTTT	CASSPPGPQGDTQYF
TRBV5-8	-	TRBJ2-5	TRBD1	TGTGCCAGCAGCTTTGGGCAGGGGGCCCAAGAGACCCAGTACTTC	CASSFGQGAQETQYF
TRBV23-1	few	TRBJ1-1	TRBD1	TGCGCCAGCAGTCACACGGACAGGGGGGGAGTTGACACTGAAGCTTTCTTT	CASSHTDRGGVDTEAFF
TRBV6-5	-	TRBJ1-5	TRBD1	TGTGCCAGCATCGGGCAGGGGGTGGGACAGCCCCAGCATTTT	CASIGQGVGQPQHF
TRBV7-3	-	TRBJ2-3	TRBD2	TGTGCCAGCAGTCTCCGGGGCGGGGGGGCCCTAAGCACAGATACGCAGTATTTT	CASSLRGGGALSTDTQYF
TRBV15	-	TRBJ2-4	TRBD2	TGTGCCACCAGTAGCGGGTTTTGGAACATTCAGTACTTC	CATSSGFWNIQYF
TRBV27	once	TRBJ1-1	-	TGTGCCAGCAGTTTATTTCAGGGTACTGAAGCTTTCTTT	CASSLFQGTEAFF
TRBV5-5	-	TRBJ1-3	TRBD1	TGTGCCAGCAGCTGGACAGCCGGACAGGGGGGTGGAAACACCATATATTTT	CASSWTAGQGGGNTIYF
TRBV6-5	-	TRBJ1-1	-	TGTGCCAGCAGTTACGGGGGGATTGAAGCTTTCTTT	CASSYGGIEAFF
TRBV18	few	TRBJ2-4	TRBD1	TGTGCCAGCTCACTTGGGACAGAAAAAAACATTCAGTACTTC	CASSLGTEKNIQYF
TRBV19	-	TRBJ2-5	-	TGTGCCAGTAGTGTGGGGGACAACTCCCAAGAGACCCAGTACTTC	CASSVGDNSQETQYF
TRBV7-8	-	TRBJ1-1	-	TGTGCCAGCAGCTTAACCGGGACAAACACTGAAGCTTTCTTT	CASSLTGTNTEAFF
TRBV24-1	-	TRBJ2-1	-	TGTGCCACCAGTTCGGCAGGGAAGGTCAATGAGCAGTTCTTC	CATSSAGKVNEQFF
TRBV11-2	-	TRBJ1-5	TRBD1	TGTGCCAGCAGCTCCCGACAGGGGGGAGACAATCAGCCCCAGCATTTT	CASSSRQGGDNQPQHF
TRBV28	few	TRBJ1-2	-	TGTGCCAGCTCTCGAGAGACAGCTTATTATGGCTACACCTTC	CASSRETAYYGYTF
TRBV5-1	-	TRBJ1-2	-	TGCGCCAGCAGGCCAGGGAGCGGGGCTAACTATGGCTACACCTTC	CASRPGSGANYGYTF
TRBV7-8	-	TRBJ1-4	TRBD1	TGTGCCAGCAGCCCCGAGCGGACAGGGAGGAGGAATGAAAAACTGTTTTTT	CASSPERTGRRNEKLFF
TRBV5-1	-	TRBJ1-1	-	TGCGCCAGCAGCTTGTTGGTGAACACTGAAGCTTTCTTT	CASSLLVNTEAFF
TRBV11-2	-	TRBJ2-2	TRBD1	TGTGCCAGCAGCTTCGACAGGGGTGGCGGGGAGCTGTTTTTT	CASSFDRGGGELFF
TRBV7-9	-	TRBJ1-3	-	TGTGCCAGCAGCTTAGCGGCAGGGCCAAGAAACACCATATATTTT	CASSLAAGPRNTIYF
TRBV6-5	-	TRBJ1-2	-	TGTGCCAGCAATAGGGACGGAGCTAACTATGGCTACACCTTC	CASNRDGANYGYTF
TRBV24-1	once	TRBJ2-1	TRBD1	TGTGCCACCAGTGATTTCTCGACAGGGGGCAATGAGCAGTTCTTC	CATSDFSTGGNEQFF
TRBV18	-	TRBJ1-5	-	TGTGCCAGCTCAGGTAGCAATCAGCCCCAGCATTTT	CASSGSNQPQHF
TRBV27	few	TRBJ1-2	TRBD1	TGTGCCAGCAGTTCATCCGGGACAGGGGGCTATGGCTACACCTTC	CASSSSGTGGYGYTF
TRBV5-8	-	TRBJ2-5	TRBD1	TGTGCCAGCAGACCCGGGACAGACTCTTCTCAAGAGACCCAGTACTTC	CASRPGTDSSQETQYF
TRBV4-1	-	TRBJ1-5	-	TGCGCCAGCAGCCAAGCCCGGGGGCAGCCCCAGCATTTT	CASSQARGQPQHF
TRBV7-3	-	TRBJ2-1	-	TGTGCCAGCAGCACAACCGGGACCCCAGGCCACAATGAGCAGTTCTTC	CASSTTGTPGHNEQFF
TRBV2	-	TRBJ1-5	-	TGTGCCAGCAGTGATTGGGCAGGTAATCAGCCCCAGCATTTT	CASSDWAGNQPQHF
TRBV6-5	few	TRBJ1-5	-	TGTGCCAGCAGTCTCAAATTTTATAGCAATCAGCCCCAGCATTTT	CASSLKFYSNQPQHF
TRBV19	few	TRBJ1-5	-	TGTGCCAGTAGTACCCAGCGCGGAGACTATAGCAATCAGCCCCAGCATTTT	CASSTQRGDYSNQPQHF